Following are 3 T cell receptor beta chains from one sample sequenced in a study of blood T cell repertoires in COVID-19. Sequencing was performed with immunoSEQ multiplex PCR; in TCRdb, only in-frame clones are kept and a portion is missing. The profile shows about 250,000 clones, more than 75% of them singletons. The specimen sequenced was PBMCs or T cells enriched from blood (not recorded which). The receptors come from a man aged 40-49 years who had recovered from COVID-19.

The chain recombines TRBV28 with TRBJ1-4, with TRBD1 matching 7 bases. This CDR3 region has 16 residues. The V segment lost 6 bases and the J segment 8 bases; nucleotides outside the gene matches: 15. Germline CDR1 MDHEN, CDR2 SYDVKM. The CDR3 DNA reads TGTGCCAGCAGCTCCCCTTTGGGGACAGATAGAGAAAAACTGTTTTTT. It yields the protein CASSSPLGTDREKLFF.

This rearrangement joins TRBV19 to TRBJ1-1; D might be TRBD1 (5 bases). Germline loops: CDR1 LNHDA, CDR2 SQIVND (reference sequence). The CDR3 length is 14 residues. V was trimmed by 7 bases and J by 10 bases, leaving 22 bases between them. DNA of the CDR3: TGTGCCAGTAAGGGGCAGGGAAGGCGGGGAAGAGCTTTCTTT. Residues: CASKGQGRRGRAFF.

V is TRBV7-9 and J is TRBJ2-1; TRBD2 matches at 7 bases. Unmatched junction bases numbered 13, after V lost 7 bases and J lost 4 bases. There are 16 residues in the CDR3. In germline, CDR1 is SEHNR, CDR2 FQNEAQ (reference sequence). Here the CDR3 reads CASIRAGPTFYNEQFF. CDR3 sequence (DNA): TGTGCCAGCATCCGAGCGGGACCCACGTTTTACAATGAGCAGTTCTTC.